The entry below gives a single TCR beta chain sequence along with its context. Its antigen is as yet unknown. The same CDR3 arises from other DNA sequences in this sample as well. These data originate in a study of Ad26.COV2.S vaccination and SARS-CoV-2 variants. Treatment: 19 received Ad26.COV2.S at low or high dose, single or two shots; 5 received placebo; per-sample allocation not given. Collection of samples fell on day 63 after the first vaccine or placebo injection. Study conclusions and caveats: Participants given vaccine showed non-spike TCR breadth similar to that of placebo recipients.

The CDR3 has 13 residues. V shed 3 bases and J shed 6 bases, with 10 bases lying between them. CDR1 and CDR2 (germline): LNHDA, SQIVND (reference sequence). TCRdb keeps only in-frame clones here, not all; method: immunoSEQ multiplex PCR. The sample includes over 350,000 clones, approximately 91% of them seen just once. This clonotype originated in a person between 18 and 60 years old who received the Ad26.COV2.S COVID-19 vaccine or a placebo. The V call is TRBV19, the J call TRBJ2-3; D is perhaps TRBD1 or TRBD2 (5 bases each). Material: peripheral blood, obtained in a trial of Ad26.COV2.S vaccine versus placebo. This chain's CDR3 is CASSILGADTQYF. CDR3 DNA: TGTGCCAGTAGTATCCTCGGGGCCGATACGCAGTATTTT.